This T cell receptor (beta chain) was captured in a study of T cells in Graves' hyperthyroidism and ophthalmopathy. Overall study results and limits: Blood also showed most of the thyroid clonotypes that were expanded above 0.001.

The source material, RNA transcripts, was used to amplify TCR beta CDR3 regions. Primed by the HTBI set, a first-round RT-PCR was run on the TCR CDR3. TCRdb re-analysed the multiplex PCR reads in MiXCR, keeping a single row per CDR3 protein. The table shows roughly 750,000 distinct CDR3 sequences, with 16% occurring only once. This clonotype appeared a few times. No antigen is known for it. Sequenced input: blood. This TCR came from a man aged 18 to 30 with Graves' hyperthyroidism.

The CDR3 DNA reads TGTGCCAGCAGCTTAGTTGGGGGTACTGGGGCCAACGTCCTGACTTTC. This codes for CASSLVGGTGANVLTF. This chain connects TRBV7-8 to TRBJ2-6, with D possibly being TRBD1 or TRBD2 (5 bases each). CDR1 and CDR2 from the germline V gene are SGHVS and FQNEAQ. V was shortened by 1 base and J by 2 bases, with 9 bases between the two germline ends. This CDR3 spans 16 amino acids.